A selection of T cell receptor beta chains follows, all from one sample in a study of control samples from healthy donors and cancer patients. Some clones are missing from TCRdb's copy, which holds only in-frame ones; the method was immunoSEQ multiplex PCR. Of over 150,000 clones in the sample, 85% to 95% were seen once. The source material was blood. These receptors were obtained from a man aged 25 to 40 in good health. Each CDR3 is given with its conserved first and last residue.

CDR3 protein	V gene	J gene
CSVEEGTPYEQYF	TRBV29-1	TRBJ2-7
CASSTGHQNTEAFF	TRBV6-6	TRBJ1-1
CAWGGGVSAFF	TRBV30	TRBJ1-1
CASSTLQATNEKLFF	TRBV6-5	TRBJ1-4
CASSQGRLNSYNSPLHF	TRBV7-9	TRBJ1-6
CASSTGTGGTEAFF	TRBV7-9	TRBJ1-1
CASSSGDGTDTQYF	TRBV7-9	TRBJ2-3
CASSLGSLTGYEQYF	TRBV11-2	TRBJ2-7
CASSYSDSYGYTF	TRBV6-6	TRBJ1-2
CASSTAGSEAFF	TRBV11-2	TRBJ1-1
CASSELKDEKLFF	TRBV6-1	TRBJ1-4
CASSLWQEGKTEAFF	TRBV7-9	TRBJ1-1
CASSEAGPNTEAFF	TRBV6-1	TRBJ1-1
CASSKNQGATGELFF	TRBV18	TRBJ2-2
CASGFGQGYTDTQYF	TRBV12-5	TRBJ2-3
CASSRTGGSPLHF	TRBV6-5	TRBJ1-6
CASSELASGVGGNTQYF	TRBV2	TRBJ2-3
CATMDSYSYGYTF	TRBV10-3	TRBJ1-2